Detailed here is one T cell receptor beta chain. What it recognizes is unknown. These data belong to a study of T cells in localized non-small cell lung cancer. Whole-study results and caveats: Within adjacent lung there appeared a median approximately 60 of the top 100 tumor clones.

This CDR3 spans 11 amino acids. Deletions cut 3 bases from V and 7 bases from J, with 7 bases between. CDR1 is MNHEY, CDR2 SVGAGI, per germline. TCRdb's copy holds only in-frame clones and misses some; the assay was immunoSEQ multiplex PCR. The table has fewer than 30,000 clones, around 89% seen once. The gene calls are TRBV6-5 and TRBJ2-7; no clear D. The sequencing here drew on PBMCs, taken before any cancer treatment. The clonotype comes from a man aged 40 to 69 with stage II lung adenocarcinoma. The DNA of the CDR3 is TGTGCCAGCAGTTATCGCGGAGAGCAGTACTTC. The encoded protein is CASSYRGEQYF.